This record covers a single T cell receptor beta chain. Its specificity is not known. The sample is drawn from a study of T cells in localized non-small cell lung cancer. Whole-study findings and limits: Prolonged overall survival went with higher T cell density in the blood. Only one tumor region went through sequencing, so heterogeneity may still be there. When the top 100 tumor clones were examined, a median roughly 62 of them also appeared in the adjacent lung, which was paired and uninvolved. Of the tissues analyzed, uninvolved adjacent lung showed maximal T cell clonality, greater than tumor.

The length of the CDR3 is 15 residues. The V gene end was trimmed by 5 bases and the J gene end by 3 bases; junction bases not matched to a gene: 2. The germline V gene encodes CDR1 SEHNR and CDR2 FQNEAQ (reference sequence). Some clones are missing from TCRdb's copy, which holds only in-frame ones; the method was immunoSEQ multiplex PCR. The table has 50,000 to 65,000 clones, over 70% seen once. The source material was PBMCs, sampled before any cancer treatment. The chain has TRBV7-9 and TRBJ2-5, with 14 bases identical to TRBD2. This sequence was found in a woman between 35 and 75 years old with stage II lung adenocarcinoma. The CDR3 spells CASSPGLAGEETQYF. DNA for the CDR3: TGTGCCAGCAGCCCGGGACTAGCGGGGGAAGAGACCCAGTACTTC.